This T cell receptor beta chain is drawn from a study of a mutant IDH1 vaccine in newly diagnosed glioma. Study-level background: Sex among treated patients split about 62% male, about 40% female; mean age was about 40 years. Most patients had radiochemotherapy with temozolomide before enrollment; others had one alone. Findings and caveats of the study: Of all patients, 93.3% showed vaccine-induced immune responses.

Time point in this sample: week 47, end of study. What each vaccine dose contained was 300 ug of mutant IDH1 20-mer peptide, accompanied by topical imiquimod. New WHO grade 3 or 4 IDH1-mutant, ATRX-lost astrocytomas were present in all donors. The J segment lost 6 bases and the V segment lost 6 bases, leaving 14 bases of the junction unmatched. Germline CDR1 SEHNR, CDR2 FQNEAQ (reference sequence). The CDR3 is made up of 16 amino acids. Profiling relied on immunoSEQ multiplex PCR, and the TCRdb table lists in-frame clones only, not all of them. The sample yields around 94,000 clones, nearly 90% seen once. As for this clone: Antigen: not known.

The V gene is TRBV7-9, the J gene TRBJ2-7; 10 nucleotides line up with TRBD2. This specimen consisted of PBMCs, obtained from a glioma patient whose treatment included an IDH1 peptide vaccine. The sequence was collected from a woman aged 50 to 60 with glioma. CDR3: CASSSNRLAGAGEQYF. The CDR3 coding sequence is TGTGCCAGCAGTTCCAACAGGCTAGCGGGAGCCGGCGAGCAGTACTTC.